The next 11 T cell receptor beta chains were all read from a single sample in a study of T cell responses to AZD1222 COVID-19 vaccine. Clones were sequenced by immunoSEQ multiplex PCR, and TCRdb holds only the in-frame ones, with some missing. The profile shows about 120,000 clones, around nine tenths of them singletons. The sequencing here drew on peripheral blood, taken on day 0 of AZD1222 vaccination. These receptors originate from an adult in good health.

V usage is TRBV24-1 and J usage is TRBJ2-3, with a weak D call TRBD1 (6 bases). CDR1 and CDR2 (germline): KGHDR, SFDVKD. The length of the CDR3 is 14 residues. Trimming took off 2 bases at V and 8 bases at J, with 13 bases between the two ends. CDR3 sequence (DNA): TGTGCCACCAGTGATTCCCCCGGACAGATTACGCAGTATTTT. Its protein product is CATSDSPGQITQYF.

The rearrangement uses TRBV7-3 and TRBJ2-1, with TRBD2 matching 9 bases. Germline V gene lookup returns CDR1 SGHTA and CDR2 FQGTGA. The trim removed 5 bases at V and 2 bases at J, leaving 7 bases unmatched. The CDR3 runs 16 residues. The CDR3 region is CASSPSLAGTYNEQFF. CDR3 DNA sequence: TGTGCCAGCAGCCCCAGCCTAGCGGGAACCTACAATGAGCAGTTCTTC.

The chain carries TRBV7-8 and TRBJ2-1; TRBD2 aligns across 9 bases. V lost 3 bases, J lost 2 bases, and 5 bases stayed unmatched. CDR3 length: 16 residues. Germline V lookup: CDR1 SGHVS, CDR2 FQNEAQ. The CDR3 DNA sequence: TGTGCCAGCAGCTTTAGACTAGCGGTTACCTACAATGAGCAGTTCTTC. Its protein product is CASSFRLAVTYNEQFF.

The chain couples TRBV30 to TRBJ1-1, with 7 bases fitting TRBD1. With 5 bases clipped from V and 0 bases from J, the junction kept 6 bases outside the gene matches. This CDR3 contains 14 residues. Germline CDR1 GTSNPN, CDR2 SVGIG (reference sequence). CDR3 loop: CAWDSDRVNTEAFF. The DNA of the CDR3 is TGTGCCTGGGATTCAGACAGGGTGAACACTGAAGCTTTCTTT.

V usage is TRBV11-2 and J usage is TRBJ2-7, with unresolved D. V lost 1 base to trimming and J lost 5 bases, with 9 bases between them. Germline V CDR1 and CDR2: SGHAT, FQNNGV. The CDR3 contains 13 residues. The DNA of the CDR3 is TGTGCCAGCAGCTTAGCTGGTGTTGACGAGCAGTACTTC. This encodes CASSLAGVDEQYF.

The V call is TRBV7-2, the J call TRBJ1-1, with a possible D match to TRBD1 (6 bases). Germline V gene sequence: CDR1 SGHTA, CDR2 FQGNSA. The CDR3 length is 15 residues. Trimming took off 5 bases at V and 6 bases at J, with 19 bases between the two ends. This chain's CDR3 is CASSPSLGGQSEAFF. CDR3 DNA sequence: TGTGCCAGCAGCCCCTCCCTCGGGGGGCAGTCTGAAGCTTTCTTT.

This clone has just one count. The chain links TRBV18 to TRBJ1-6, with 9 positions matching TRBD1. Germline lookup yields CDR1 KGHSH and CDR2 LQKENI. With 6 bases clipped from V and 0 bases from J, the junction kept 9 bases outside the gene matches. The CDR3 totals 18 residues. CDR3 amino acids: CASSLQGASSSYNSPLHF. CDR3 DNA sequence: TGTGCCAGCTCGCTACAGGGGGCCTCAAGCTCCTATAATTCACCCCTCCACTTT.

This chain joins TRBV11-2 and TRBJ2-6, with TRBD2 identical over 8 bases. The germline V gene has CDR1 SGHAT and CDR2 FQNNGV. J gave up 0 bases and V 2 bases, and 3 bases lay outside the gene matches. The CDR3 runs 17 residues. CDR3 loop: CASSLLAGFSGANVLTF. The DNA for the CDR3 is TGTGCCAGCAGCTTACTAGCGGGTTTCTCTGGGGCCAACGTCCTGACTTTC. Full variable domain (outside the CDR3, taken from reference TRBV11-2 and TRBJ2-6): EAGVAQSPRYKIIEKRQSVAFWCNPISGHATLYWYQQILGQGPKLLIQFQNNGVVDDSQLPKDRFSAERLKGVDSTLKIQPAKLEDSAVYLCASSLLAGFSGANVLTFGAGSRLTVL.

The rearrangement links TRBV28 to TRBJ2-6; D not resolved. The germline V gene encodes CDR1 MDHEN and CDR2 SYDVKM. The CDR3 is 15 residues long. V was trimmed by 5 bases and J by 0 bases, leaving 8 bases between them. The CDR3 DNA follows: TGTGCCAGCAGTCCCCCCTTCTCTGGGGCCAACGTCCTGACTTTC. Protein sequence: CASSPPFSGANVLTF.

The chain uses TRBV29-1 and TRBJ2-1; maybe TRBD2 (5 bases). The germline V and J ends were trimmed by 1 base and 8 bases, with 12 bases remaining between them. CDR3 length equals 13 residues. Germline V CDR1 and CDR2: SQVTM, ANQGSEA. CDR3 protein: CSVEGRTAYEQFF. The CDR3 DNA follows: TGCAGCGTTGAAGGCCGGACTGCGTATGAGCAGTTCTTC.

The chain has TRBV28 and TRBJ1-5, with TRBD1 as a possible D gene (5 bases). The CDR3 is 10 amino acids. The V gene's germline CDR1 is MDHEN and CDR2 SYDVKM. V was shortened by 9 bases and J by 5 bases, with 5 bases between the two germline ends. The CDR3 nucleotides read TGTGCCAGAGGGGATCAGCCCCAGCATTTT. It is translated as CARGDQPQHF.